This T cell receptor beta chain is from a study of T cell clusters in autoimmune cytopenias. Study results and limitations: The T cell clusters were defined only in silico, without experimental functional validation. Physiological T cell clusters of healthy donors were apparently absent in primary autoimmune cytopenia patients. TRB repertoire shifts in secondary cytopenia and chronic lymphocytic leukemia mostly reflected lymphoma, not autoimmunity.

Considering frequency, this clonotype is medium-sized. Antigen: not known. TRB was amplified by touch-down multiplex PCR, primer pools A and B combined. TCRdb re-called the multiplex PCR reads and catalogs CDR3 proteins one per entry, DNA excluded. The sample has about 6,700 distinct CDR3 sequences; the top ten hold under 5.5%. TRB amplification used approximately 250 ng of peripheral blood genomic DNA. Germline values: CDR1 LNHDA, CDR2 SQIVND (reference sequence). This CDR3 has 14 residues. Separately, the same data were catalogued under a study of T cell repertoires in aging, cancer and after chemotherapy.

The V gene is TRBV19, the J gene TRBJ1-1; TCRdb selects TRBD1, and the lack of DNA leaves this call unchecked. Sequencing used peripheral blood. The sequence was collected from a human donor in good health. The CDR3 is CASREQGENTEAFF.